This entry describes one T cell receptor beta chain. Its antigen is undetermined. This specimen belongs to a study of siplizumab effects on memory and regulatory T cells. Notes on the study in general: Versus 25% to 30% in controls, the mappable alloreactive CD4+ clones averaged roughly 70% Treg-derived with siplizumab. Assignment to unstimulated subsets succeeded for only a minor fraction of the alloreactive clones.

With 3 bases removed from V and 3 bases from J, the gap between germline ends came to 15 bases. Germline CDR1 SGHRS, CDR2 YFSETQ. The length of the CDR3 is 15 residues. Method: immunoSEQ multiplex PCR; TCRdb's copy keeps in-frame clones and lacks some. Here the sample spans approximately 68,000 clones, roughly nine tenths being singletons. The material sequenced was CD8+ T cells sorted from blood. The TCR was taken from a human donor in good health. The V call is TRBV5-1, the J call TRBJ1-1, with D tentatively TRBD1 (6 bases). This chain's CDR3 is CASSSTGSADTEAFF. CDR3 DNA sequence: TGCGCCAGCAGCTCAACAGGGTCCGCGGACACTGAAGCTTTCTTT.